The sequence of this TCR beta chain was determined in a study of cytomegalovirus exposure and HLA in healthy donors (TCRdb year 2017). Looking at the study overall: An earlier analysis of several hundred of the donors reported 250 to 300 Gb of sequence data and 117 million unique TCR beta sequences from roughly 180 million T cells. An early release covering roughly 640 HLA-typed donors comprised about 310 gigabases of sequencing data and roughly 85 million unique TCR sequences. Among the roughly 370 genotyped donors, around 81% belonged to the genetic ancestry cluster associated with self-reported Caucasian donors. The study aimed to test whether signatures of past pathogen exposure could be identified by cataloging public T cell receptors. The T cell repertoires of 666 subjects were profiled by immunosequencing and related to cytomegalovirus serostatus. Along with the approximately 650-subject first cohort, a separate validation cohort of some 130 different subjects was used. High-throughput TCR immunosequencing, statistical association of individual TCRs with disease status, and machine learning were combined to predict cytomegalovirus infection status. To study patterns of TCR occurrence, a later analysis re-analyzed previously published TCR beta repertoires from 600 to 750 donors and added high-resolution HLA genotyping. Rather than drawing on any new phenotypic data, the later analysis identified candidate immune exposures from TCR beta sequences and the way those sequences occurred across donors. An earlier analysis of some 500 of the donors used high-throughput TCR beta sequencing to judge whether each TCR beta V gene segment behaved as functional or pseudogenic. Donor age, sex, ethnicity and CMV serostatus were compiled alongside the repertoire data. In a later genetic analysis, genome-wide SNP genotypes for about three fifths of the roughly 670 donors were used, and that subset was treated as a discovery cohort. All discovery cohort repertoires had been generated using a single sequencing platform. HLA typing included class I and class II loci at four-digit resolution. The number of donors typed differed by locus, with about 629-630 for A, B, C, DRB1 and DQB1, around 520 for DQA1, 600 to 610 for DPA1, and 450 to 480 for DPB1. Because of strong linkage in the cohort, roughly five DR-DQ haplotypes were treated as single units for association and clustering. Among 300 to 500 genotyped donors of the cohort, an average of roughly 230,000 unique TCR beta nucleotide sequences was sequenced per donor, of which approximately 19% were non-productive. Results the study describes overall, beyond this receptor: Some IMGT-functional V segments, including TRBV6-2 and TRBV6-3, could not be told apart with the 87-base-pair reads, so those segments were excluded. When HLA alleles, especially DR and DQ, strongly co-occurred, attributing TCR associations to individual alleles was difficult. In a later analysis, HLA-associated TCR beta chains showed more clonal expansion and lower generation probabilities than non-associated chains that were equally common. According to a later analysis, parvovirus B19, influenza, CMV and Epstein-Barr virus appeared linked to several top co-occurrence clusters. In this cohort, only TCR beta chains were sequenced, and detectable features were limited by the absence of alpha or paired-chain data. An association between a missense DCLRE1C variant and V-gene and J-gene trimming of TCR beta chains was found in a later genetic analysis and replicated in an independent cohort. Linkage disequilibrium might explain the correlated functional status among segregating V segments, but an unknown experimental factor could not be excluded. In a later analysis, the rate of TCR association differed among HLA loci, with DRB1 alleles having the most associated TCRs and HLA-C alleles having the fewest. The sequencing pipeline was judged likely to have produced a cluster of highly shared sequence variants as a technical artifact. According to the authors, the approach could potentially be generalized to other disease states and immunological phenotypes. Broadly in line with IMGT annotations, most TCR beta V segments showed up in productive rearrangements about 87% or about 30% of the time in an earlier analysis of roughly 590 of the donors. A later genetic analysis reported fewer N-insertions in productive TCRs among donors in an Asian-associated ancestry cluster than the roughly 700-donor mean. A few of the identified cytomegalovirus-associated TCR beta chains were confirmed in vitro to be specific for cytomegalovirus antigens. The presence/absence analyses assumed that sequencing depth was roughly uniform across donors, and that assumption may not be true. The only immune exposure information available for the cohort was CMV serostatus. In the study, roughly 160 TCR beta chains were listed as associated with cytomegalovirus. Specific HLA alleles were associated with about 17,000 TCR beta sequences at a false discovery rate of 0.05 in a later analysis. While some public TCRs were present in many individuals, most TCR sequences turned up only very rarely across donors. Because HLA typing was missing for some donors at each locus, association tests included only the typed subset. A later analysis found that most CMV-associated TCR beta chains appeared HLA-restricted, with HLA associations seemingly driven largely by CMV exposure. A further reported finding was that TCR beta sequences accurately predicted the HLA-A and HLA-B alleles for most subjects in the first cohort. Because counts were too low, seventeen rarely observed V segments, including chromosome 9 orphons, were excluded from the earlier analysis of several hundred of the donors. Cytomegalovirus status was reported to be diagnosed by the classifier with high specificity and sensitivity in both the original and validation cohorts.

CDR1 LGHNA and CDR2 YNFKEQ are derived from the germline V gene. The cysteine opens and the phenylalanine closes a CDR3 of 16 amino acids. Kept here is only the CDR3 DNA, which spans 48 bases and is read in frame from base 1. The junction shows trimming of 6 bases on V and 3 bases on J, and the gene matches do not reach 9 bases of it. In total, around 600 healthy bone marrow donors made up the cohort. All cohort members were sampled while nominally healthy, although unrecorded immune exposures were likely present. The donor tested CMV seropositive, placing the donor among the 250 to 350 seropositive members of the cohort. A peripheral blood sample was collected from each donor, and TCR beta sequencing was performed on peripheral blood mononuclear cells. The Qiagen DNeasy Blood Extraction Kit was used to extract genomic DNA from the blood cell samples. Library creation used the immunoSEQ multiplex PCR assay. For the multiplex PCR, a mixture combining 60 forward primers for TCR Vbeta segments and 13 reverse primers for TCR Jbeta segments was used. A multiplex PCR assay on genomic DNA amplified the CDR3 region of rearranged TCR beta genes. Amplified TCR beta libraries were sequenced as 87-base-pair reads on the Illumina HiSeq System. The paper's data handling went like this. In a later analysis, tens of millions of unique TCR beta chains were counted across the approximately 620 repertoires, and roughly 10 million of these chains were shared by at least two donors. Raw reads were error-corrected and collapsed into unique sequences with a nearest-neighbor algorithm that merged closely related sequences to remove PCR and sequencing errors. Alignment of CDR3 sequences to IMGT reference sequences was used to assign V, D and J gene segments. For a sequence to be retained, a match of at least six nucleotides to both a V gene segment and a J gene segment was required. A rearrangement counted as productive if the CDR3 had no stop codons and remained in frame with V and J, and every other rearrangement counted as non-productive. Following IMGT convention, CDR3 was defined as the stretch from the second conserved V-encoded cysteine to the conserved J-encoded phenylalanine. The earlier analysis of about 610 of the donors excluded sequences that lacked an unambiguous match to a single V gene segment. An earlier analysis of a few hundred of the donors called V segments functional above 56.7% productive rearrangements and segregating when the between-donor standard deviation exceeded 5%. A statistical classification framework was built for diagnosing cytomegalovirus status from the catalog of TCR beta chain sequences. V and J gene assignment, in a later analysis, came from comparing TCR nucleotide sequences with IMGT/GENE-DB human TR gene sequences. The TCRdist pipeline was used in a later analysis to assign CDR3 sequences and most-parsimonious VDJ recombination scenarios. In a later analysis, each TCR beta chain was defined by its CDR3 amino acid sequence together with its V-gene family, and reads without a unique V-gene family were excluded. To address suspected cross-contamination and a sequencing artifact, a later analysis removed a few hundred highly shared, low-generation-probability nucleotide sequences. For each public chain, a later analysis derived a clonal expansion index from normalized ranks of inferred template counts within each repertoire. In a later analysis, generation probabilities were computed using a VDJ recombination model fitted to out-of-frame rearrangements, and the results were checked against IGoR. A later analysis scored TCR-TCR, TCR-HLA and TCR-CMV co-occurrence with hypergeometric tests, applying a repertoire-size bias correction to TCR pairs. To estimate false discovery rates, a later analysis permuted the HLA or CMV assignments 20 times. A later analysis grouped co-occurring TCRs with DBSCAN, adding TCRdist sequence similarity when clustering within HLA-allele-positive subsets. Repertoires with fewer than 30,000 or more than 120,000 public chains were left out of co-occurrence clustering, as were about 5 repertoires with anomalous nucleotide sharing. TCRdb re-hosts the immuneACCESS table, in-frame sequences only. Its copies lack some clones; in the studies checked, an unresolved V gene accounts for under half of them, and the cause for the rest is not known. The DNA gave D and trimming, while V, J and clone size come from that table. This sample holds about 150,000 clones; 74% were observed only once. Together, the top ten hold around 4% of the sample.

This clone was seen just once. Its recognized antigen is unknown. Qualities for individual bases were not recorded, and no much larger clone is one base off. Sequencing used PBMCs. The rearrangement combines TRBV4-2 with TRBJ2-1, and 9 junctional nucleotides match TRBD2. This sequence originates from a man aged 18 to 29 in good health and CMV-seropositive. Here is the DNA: TGTGCCAGCAGGAGGATAGCGGGAGTGAGCTACAATGAGCAGTTCTTC. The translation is CASRRIAGVSYNEQFF.